Listed below are T cell receptor beta chains from one sample, sequenced in a study of blood T cell repertoires in COVID-19. Sequencing was performed with immunoSEQ multiplex PCR; in TCRdb, only in-frame clones are kept and a portion is missing. The data contain about 330,000 clones, around 89% of them singletons. Sequencing was performed on peripheral blood. Receptors were obtained from a woman aged 50 to 60 with active or convalescent COVID-19. Each CDR3 is given with its conserved first and last residue. D genes are given only for firm matches. Size values are once, few and many counts, or a class for expanded clones, and some rows have none.

NA	TRBV18	NA	TRBJ1-3	TGTGCCAGCTCACGAACCTCTTTCAGGGTCTCTGGAAACACCATATATTTT	CASSRTSFRVSGNTIYF
NA	TRBV7-2	NA	TRBJ1-5	TGTGCCAGCAGCTTAAAGGGAGGGAATCAGCCCCAGCATTTT	CASSLKGGNQPQHF
NA	TRBV27	TRBD1	TRBJ1-1	TGTGCCAGCAGGATTTTAGGACAGGCCAACACTGAAGCTTTCTTT	CASRILGQANTEAFF
NA	TRBV9	NA	TRBJ2-6	TGTGCCAGCAGCGTCCGCAGATCTGGGGCCAACGTCCTGACTTTC	CASSVRRSGANVLTF
NA	TRBV18	NA	TRBJ2-1	TGTGCCAGCTCACTCACCCCCAGCGGGTTTTACAATGAGCAGTTCTTC	CASSLTPSGFYNEQFF
NA	TRBV18	TRBD1	TRBJ1-1	TGTGCCAGCTCACCCGGGGGATACAGGGGGACTGAAGCTTTCTTT	CASSPGGYRGTEAFF
NA	TRBV10-3	TRBD1	TRBJ2-5	TGTGCCATCAGTGGTGGCCGAACAGGGGGACAAGAGACCCAGTACTTC	CAISGGRTGGQETQYF
once	TRBV15	TRBD2	TRBJ2-3	TGTGCCACCAGCAGAGGACTAGCGGGGGGTGCAGATACGCAGTATTTT	CATSRGLAGGADTQYF
NA	TRBV3-1/TRBV3-2	TRBD1	TRBJ1-1	TGTGCCAGCAGCCAAGGGGACAGGGGGCGGGCTGAAGCTTTCTTT	CASSQGDRGRAEAFF
NA	TRBV7-2	NA	TRBJ2-7	TGTGCCAGCAGCTTAGCGCGATGGGAGCAGTACTTC	CASSLARWEQYF
NA	TRBV6-5	TRBD1	TRBJ1-2	TGTGCCAGCAGTAGAGGTACAGGGGATGGCTACACCTTC	CASSRGTGDGYTF
NA	TRBV28	NA	TRBJ1-1	TGTGCCACCATGGAGGTTCAGGGGTCCGATGAAGCTTTCTTT	CATMEVQGSDEAFF
NA	TRBV19	NA	TRBJ2-5	TGTGCCAGTAGTATGACAGGAGAGACCCAGTACTTC	CASSMTGETQYF
NA	TRBV13	NA	TRBJ2-7	TGTGCCAGCAGCTTTAAATCCTACGAGCAGTACTTC	CASSFKSYEQYF
NA	TRBV4-1	NA	TRBJ1-6	TGCGCCAGCAGCCAAGAGACACTGGCGGGATCACCCCTCCACTTT	CASSQETLAGSPLHF
NA	TRBV6-6	TRBD1	TRBJ2-7	TGTGCCAGCAGTTACTCGCACAGGGGGTACGAGCAGTACTTC	CASSYSHRGYEQYF
once	TRBV7-9	TRBD2	TRBJ2-3	TGTGCCAGCAGCTTCACTCGGGACTACCCGACAGATACGCAGTATTTT	CASSFTRDYPTDTQYF
NA	TRBV18	NA	TRBJ1-4	TGTGCCAGCTCACTCATACCAGGGGCAACTAATGAAAAACTGTTTTTT	CASSLIPGATNEKLFF
NA	TRBV15	NA	TRBJ1-1	TGTGCCACCAGCAGAGATACTCGGGCGGGCACTGAAGCTTTCTTT	CATSRDTRAGTEAFF
NA	TRBV3-1/TRBV3-2	NA	TRBJ2-1	TGTGCCAGCAGCCAGGCCAGCGAGGACAATGAGCAGTTCTTC	CASSQASEDNEQFF
once	TRBV5-6	NA	TRBJ1-6	TGTGCCAGCAGCTTGGTCACAGGGAGTAATTCACCCCTCCACTTT	CASSLVTGSNSPLHF
NA	TRBV6-4	TRBD1	TRBJ1-5	TGTGCCAGCGCTCTTGACAGGGGTCAGCCCCAGCATTTT	CASALDRGQPQHF
NA	TRBV5-1	NA	TRBJ2-7	TGCGCCAGCAGCTTTCAAGGGGAAGGCGAGCAGTACTTC	CASSFQGEGEQYF
NA	TRBV27	NA	TRBJ1-4	TGTGCCAGCAAAGAACGCGGCCTTGCAACTAATGAAAAACTGTTTTTT	CASKERGLATNEKLFF
NA	TRBV5-4	TRBD1	TRBJ1-2	TGTGCCAGCAGCGCCCCGGGACAGGGGAAGGTCGGCTACACCTTC	CASSAPGQGKVGYTF
once	TRBV5-1	TRBD2	TRBJ2-7	TGCGCCAGCAGCTCTTCTTGGACTAGCGGGGGCGACGAGCAGTACTTC	CASSSSWTSGGDEQYF
NA	TRBV7-2	NA	TRBJ2-3	TGTGCCAGCAGCCCGACACGCAACACAGATACGCAGTATTTT	CASSPTRNTDTQYF
NA	TRBV19	NA	TRBJ1-2	TGTGCCAGTAGTGACAGAAGAGAGGGCTACACCTTC	CASSDRREGYTF
NA	TRBV18	NA	TRBJ1-1	TGTGCCAGCTCACCACCGTATGTAACGGACACTGAAGCTTTCTTT	CASSPPYVTDTEAFF
NA	TRBV29-1	NA	TRBJ1-2	TGCAGCGTTGGGCCCGGGGATAACTATGGCTACACCTTC	CSVGPGDNYGYTF
few	TRBV28	NA	TRBJ1-2	TGTGCCAGCACCGCTGCGGGGCGTAATGGCTACACCTTC	CASTAAGRNGYTF
NA	TRBV7-2	NA	TRBJ1-4	TGTGCCAGCAGCTTAGAGGCAGGTCACAATGAAAAACTGTTTTTT	CASSLEAGHNEKLFF
NA	TRBV6-5	TRBD1	TRBJ1-1	TGTGCCAGCTTGGGACAGGGGGCCTCTAGAACTGAAGCTTTCTTT	CASLGQGASRTEAFF
NA	TRBV7-3	NA	TRBJ2-5	TGTGCCAGCAGCTTAAACTCTAGGGAGACCCAGTACTTC	CASSLNSRETQYF
once	TRBV5-1	NA	TRBJ1-1	TGCGCCAGCAGCCCGAGACAGCTGAACACTGAAGCTTTCTTT	CASSPRQLNTEAFF